Listed here are 11 T cell receptor beta chains from one sample, sequenced in a study of shared clonotypes between healthy human individuals. Sequencing used immunoSEQ multiplex PCR; TCRdb keeps in-frame clones, though not all of them. Altogether around 1.6 million clones are present, about 98% being singletons, with the ten largest covering roughly 0.4%. Input material: naive CD4+ T cells sorted from blood. The sample's subset: CD45RA+ positively selected. All receptors come from a man aged 25 to 40 in good health.

The chain combines TRBV5-1 with TRBJ2-7; 9 positions agree with TRBD2. Trimming removed 4 bases from V and 1 base from J; junction bases left unmatched: 6. This CDR3 contains 15 residues. CDR1 SGHRS and CDR2 YFSETQ come from the germline V gene. For the CDR3, the DNA is TGCGCCAGCAGCACACTAGCGGGCCTTTCCTACGAGCAGTACTTC. Translated: CASSTLAGLSYEQYF.

This clone was seen once. The chain couples TRBV5-1 to TRBJ2-1, with 13 positions matching TRBD2. With 4 bases clipped from V and 9 bases from J, the junction kept 7 bases outside the gene matches. The CDR3 is 15 amino acids. Germline lookup yields CDR1 SGHRS and CDR2 YFSETQ. The chain's CDR3 is CASSPTSGRATEQFF. The CDR3 region has the DNA TGCGCCAGCAGCCCCACTAGCGGGAGGGCCACTGAGCAGTTCTTC.

Note on this clone: In the same sample, other DNA sequences code for this CDR3. The V gene is TRBV2, the J gene TRBJ1-3; D gene ambiguous. V gave up 4 bases and J gave up 0 bases, with 7 bases separating them. Germline CDR1 and CDR2: SNHLY and FYNNEI. This CDR3 is built from 14 residues. The DNA of the CDR3 is TGTGCCAGCAGTGTGGGTAGCTCTGGAAACACCATATATTTT. This codes for CASSVGSSGNTIYF.

The chain is built from TRBV5-1 and TRBJ2-7; 11 bases map to TRBD2. In germline, CDR1 is SGHRS, CDR2 YFSETQ. This CDR3 is 13 amino acids long. The trim removed 7 bases at V and 4 bases at J, leaving 4 bases unmatched. The chain's CDR3 is CASGLAGGYEQYF. DNA of the CDR3: TGCGCCAGCGGTCTAGCGGGAGGTTACGAGCAGTACTTC.

This chain connects TRBV27 to TRBJ2-7; D is perhaps TRBD1 (6 bases). In germline, CDR1 is MNHEY, CDR2 SMNVEV (reference sequence). The CDR3 is made up of 17 amino acids. V was cut by 0 bases and J by 3 bases, with 18 bases left in between. The CDR3 loop reads CASSLSMHRVLGYEQYF. The CDR3 nucleotides are TGTGCCAGCAGTTTATCGATGCACAGGGTCTTAGGCTACGAGCAGTACTTC.

The V and J genes are TRBV7-2 and TRBJ2-7; D may be TRBD1 or TRBD2 (5 bases each). V was pared by 5 bases and J by 2 bases, with 13 bases between. There are 14 residues in the CDR3. Germline-derived CDR1 and CDR2 are SGHTA and FQGNSA. The CDR3 protein is CASSRDVKTYEQYF. As DNA, the CDR3 is TGTGCCAGCAGCCGGGACGTAAAAACCTACGAGCAGTACTTC. Combining the CDR3 with reference TRBV7-2 and TRBJ2-7 gives the whole variable domain GAGVSQSPSNKVTEKGKDVELRCDPISGHTALYWYRQSLGQGLEFLIYFQGNSAPDKSGLPSDRFSAERTGGSVSTLTIQRTQQEDSAVYLCASSRDVKTYEQYFGPGTRLTVT.

The CDR3 DNA reads TGTGCCAGCAGCTCGCCCTGGGGCAGAGCCCCCTCTGGGGCCAACGTCCTGACTTTC. Amino acid sequence: CASSSPWGRAPSGANVLTF. The chain recombines TRBV7-2 with TRBJ2-6; perhaps TRBD1 as D (5 bases). Per germline, CDR1 SGHTA and CDR2 FQGNSA. This CDR3 spans 19 amino acids. V gave up 4 bases and J gave up 0 bases, with 19 bases separating them.

The V and J genes are TRBV7-9 and TRBJ2-3, with TRBD2 matching 14 bases. CDR1 and CDR2 (germline): SEHNR, FQNEAQ (reference sequence). With 5 bases clipped from V and 4 bases from J, the junction kept 5 bases outside the gene matches. This CDR3 spans 16 amino acids. CDR3 protein: CASSLRTSGRSDTQYF. CDR3 coding DNA: TGTGCCAGCAGCCTTCGGACTAGCGGGAGGTCAGATACGCAGTATTTT.

The sample holds one count of this clone. This chain uses TRBV28 with TRBJ2-7; D uncertain. The CDR3 length is 15 residues. Trimming took 7 bases from V and 0 from J, leaving 16 bases between them. Germline V lookup: CDR1 MDHEN, CDR2 SYDVKM. The CDR3 here is CASNSHLLYSYEQYF. CDR3 nucleotides: TGTGCCAGCAATTCCCACCTCCTATACTCCTACGAGCAGTACTTC.

The chain carries TRBV9 and TRBJ2-1, with 7 bases identical to TRBD2. The CDR3 has 15 residues. The V gene end was trimmed by 0 bases and the J gene end by 9 bases; junction bases not matched to a gene: 9. CDR1 is SGDLS, CDR2 YYNGEE, per germline. As DNA, the CDR3 is TGTGCCAGCAGCGTAGATGGCGGGAGCTGGGGTGAGCAGTTCTTC. Protein: CASSVDGGSWGEQFF.

The chain employs TRBV5-1 and TRBJ2-4; 7 bases line up with TRBD1. The CDR3 totals 16 residues. CDR1 and CDR2 from the germline V gene are SGHRS and YFSETQ. V was clipped by 0 bases and J by 0 bases; unmatched bases: 3. The CDR3 sequence: CASSLATGLAKNIQYF. DNA for the CDR3: TGCGCCAGCAGCTTGGCGACAGGGCTAGCCAAAAACATTCAGTACTTC.